The 24 T cell receptor beta chains below all came from one sample that was sequenced in a study of neurological immune-mediated disorders. Time point here: longitudinal time-point 2. MiXCR, applied by TCRdb to the 5' RACE reads, yields one record per CDR3 protein. The sample holds some 80,000 distinct CDR3 sequences, almost 6% seen once. Sequenced: PBMCs. All receptors come from a woman aged 60-75 years with multiple sclerosis.

The V gene is TRBV19, the J gene TRBJ1-6; possibly TRBD1 for D (6 bases). Germline lookup yields CDR1 LNHDA and CDR2 SQIVND (reference sequence). This CDR3 spans 14 amino acids. The V end lost 4 bases, the J end lost 12 bases, and 16 bases lay between the germline ends. The CDR3 protein is CASSTRGGSEPLHF. The CDR3 DNA follows: TGTGCCAGTAGTACCCGAGGGGGGAGTGAACCCCTCCACTTT.

This clonotype occurred many times. V usage is TRBV9 and J usage is TRBJ1-6, with 9 bases that match TRBD1. Germline assignment: CDR1 SGDLS and CDR2 YYNGEE. Unmatched junction bases numbered 7, after V lost 4 bases and J lost 8 bases. This CDR3 has 15 amino acids. The chain's CDR3 is CASSPSDRGYSPLHF. The CDR3, as DNA: TGTGCCAGCAGCCCATCGGACAGGGGTTATTCACCCCTCCACTTT.

The sample holds many counts of this clonotype. The gene calls are TRBV3-1 and TRBJ1-5, with D tentatively TRBD1 (5 bases). V dropped 4 bases and J dropped 4 bases, with 5 bases sitting between them. CDR1 and CDR2 from the germline V gene are LGHDT and YNNKEL (reference sequence). The CDR3 is 12 residues long. The CDR3 spells CASSRGNQPQHF. The CDR3 DNA follows: TGTGCCAGCAGCCGGGGGAATCAGCCCCAGCATTTT.

This clonotype was detected many times. The chain joins TRBV20-1 to TRBJ1-6; 11 bases fit TRBD1. The germline CDR1 and CDR2 sequences are DFQATT and SNEGSKA (reference sequence). This CDR3 has 14 residues. The trim removed 1 base at V and 9 bases at J, leaving 2 bases unmatched. The CDR3 DNA reads TGCAGTGCTAGAGGCGGGACAGGGGGTTCACCCCTCCACTTT. Its translation: CSARGGTGGSPLHF.

This clonotype was found many times. This chain joins TRBV29-1 and TRBJ2-3; D is perhaps TRBD2 (6 bases). This CDR3 contains 12 residues. Germline values: CDR1 SQVTM, CDR2 ANQGSEA. Trimming left V 4 bases short and J 5 bases short, with 10 bases between. CDR3 amino acids: CSVGLGIDTQYF. The CDR3, as DNA: TGCAGCGTTGGACTAGGTATAGATACGCAGTATTTT.

This clonotype has at least ten counts. The rearrangement joins TRBV4-1 to TRBJ2-3; D gene uncertain. Germline lookup yields CDR1 MGHRA and CDR2 YSYEKL. V lost 0 bases and J lost 3, with 16 bases in between. The CDR3 runs 17 residues. This CDR3 is CASSQDVPELVTDTQYF. The CDR3 region has the DNA TGCGCCAGCAGCCAAGACGTGCCCGAGTTAGTGACAGATACGCAGTATTTT.

This clonotype was observed at least ten times. CDR3 protein: CASSGSLNSPLHF. CDR3 coding DNA: TGCGCCAGCAGTGGTTCTTTGAATTCACCCCTCCACTTT. The chain couples TRBV10-1 to TRBJ1-6; no definite D call. CDR3 length equals 13 residues. Germline-derived CDR1 and CDR2 are WNHNN and SYGVQD (reference sequence). V was shortened by 4 bases and J by 7 bases, with 8 bases between the two germline ends.

This clonotype was observed many times. The rearrangement links TRBV5-1 to TRBJ1-3; D perhaps matches TRBD1 (5 bases). V was clipped by 5 bases and J by 0 bases, with 9 bases between them. This CDR3 comprises 14 residues. Germline CDR1 SGHRS, CDR2 YFSETQ. The CDR3 here is CASSPGDSGNTIYF. The CDR3 DNA reads as TGCGCCAGCAGTCCGGGGGACTCTGGAAACACCATATATTTT.

This clonotype occurred many times. The V and J genes are TRBV5-1 and TRBJ1-1, with 7 bases fitting TRBD1. Germline lookup yields CDR1 SGHRS and CDR2 YFSETQ. Trimming removed 4 bases from V and 5 bases from J; junction bases left unmatched: 8. The CDR3 runs 14 residues. CDR3 loop: CASSLETGMTEAFF. The CDR3 nucleotides are TGCGCCAGCAGCCTCGAGACAGGGATGACTGAAGCTTTCTTT. The complete variable domain, with remaining parts taken from reference TRBV5-1 and TRBJ1-1, reads KAGVTQTPRYLIKTRGQQVTLSCSPISGHRSVSWYQQTPGQGLQFLFEYFSETQRNKGNFPGRFSGRQFSNSRSEMNVSTLELGDSALYLCASSLETGMTEAFFGQGTRLTVV.

This clonotype was counted many times. V and J are TRBV12-3 or TRBV12-4 and TRBJ1-6, with D possibly matching TRBD1 (5 bases). This CDR3 region has 14 residues. Trimming left V 6 bases short and J 8 bases short, with 14 bases between. This CDR3 is CASRQAGTDSPLHF. DNA for the CDR3: TGTGCCAGCAGACAGGCAGGGACGGATTCACCCCTCCACTTT.

This clonotype was seen at least ten times. This chain links TRBV5-6 with TRBJ2-2; tentative D call: TRBD1 (5 bases). The CDR3 extends over 17 amino acids. With 4 bases removed from V and 5 bases from J, the gap between germline ends came to 21 bases. Germline V gene sequence: CDR1 SGHDT, CDR2 YYEEEE. The CDR3 protein is CASSQVTGPLLTGELFF. In nucleotides, the CDR3 is TGTGCCAGCAGCCAGGTTACAGGACCGCTATTAACCGGGGAGCTGTTTTTT.

This clonotype was seen many times. V and J are TRBV29-1 and TRBJ1-1, with D unresolved. The V and J ends lost 1 base and 1 base respectively, with 10 bases between them. Germline V gene data show CDR1 as SQVTM and CDR2 as ANQGSEA. The CDR3 is made up of 14 amino acids. CDR3: CSVEAALGNTEAFF. The CDR3 nucleotides are TGCAGCGTTGAAGCTGCTCTGGGGAACACTGAAGCTTTCTTT.

The table lists this clonotype with many counts. The chain joins TRBV5-5 to TRBJ2-7; D remains ambiguous. V was clipped by 4 bases and J by 6 bases, with 11 bases between them. Germline CDR1 reads SGHKS; CDR2 reads YYEKEE (reference sequence). The CDR3 has 12 amino acids. The CDR3 nucleotides are TGTGCCAGCAGCACCCCAACGGGCGAGCAGTACTTC. Protein: CASSTPTGEQYF.

This clonotype was observed many times. The rearrangement links TRBV5-1 to TRBJ2-5; D possibly corresponds to TRBD2 (5 bases). V was shortened by 4 bases and J by 1 base, with 14 bases between the two germline ends. Looked up from germline, CDR1 is SGHRS and CDR2 is YFSETQ. The CDR3 runs to 15 residues. The CDR3 coding sequence is TGCGCCAGCAGCCCCTCCCCGGGGTCCCAAGAGACCCAGTACTTC. Protein: CASSPSPGSQETQYF.

This clonotype was seen repeatedly, ten times or more. The chain uses TRBV24-1 and TRBJ2-5; D uncertain. The CDR3 runs to 14 residues. The V and J ends lost 3 bases and 1 base respectively, with 8 bases between them. CDR1 and CDR2 from the germline V gene are KGHDR and SFDVKD. The CDR3 loop reads CATSDPGRQETQYF. CDR3 DNA: TGTGCCACCAGTGATCCCGGCCGCCAAGAGACCCAGTACTTC.

This clonotype was seen ten or more times. This chain connects TRBV7-2 to TRBJ1-1; 9 bases line up with TRBD1. From germline, CDR1 is SGHTA and CDR2 FQGNSA. The CDR3 length is 15 residues. With 2 bases clipped from V and 6 bases from J, the junction kept 7 bases outside the gene matches. The CDR3 loop is CASSLYTGGFPEAFF. The CDR3 DNA follows: TGTGCCAGCAGCTTATACACAGGGGGCTTCCCTGAAGCTTTCTTT.

This clonotype came up many times. The gene calls are TRBV6-5 and TRBJ1-6; D is unresolved. There are 17 residues in the CDR3. The V end lost 0 bases, the J end lost 0 bases, and 9 bases lay between the germline ends. Germline V gives CDR1 MNHEY, CDR2 SVGAGI. The CDR3 sequence is CASSYSIISSYNSPLHF. In DNA, the CDR3 is TGTGCCAGCAGTTACTCGATAATCAGCTCCTATAATTCACCCCTCCACTTT.

This clonotype has ten or more counts. This chain joins TRBV20-1 and TRBJ1-3; D is undetermined. Deletions cut 2 bases from V and 2 bases from J, with 4 bases between. Germline V gene lookup returns CDR1 DFQATT and CDR2 SNEGSKA (reference sequence). The CDR3 length is 12 residues. CDR3 bases: TGCAGTGCTAGATTGCCTGGAAACACCATATATTTT. This gives the protein CSARLPGNTIYF.

This clonotype was picked up many times. V is TRBV6-6 and J is TRBJ2-5; D is undetermined. Trimming took off 6 bases at V and 8 bases at J, with 13 bases between the two ends. CDR3 size: 12 residues. Germline loops: CDR1 MNHNY, CDR2 SVGAGI (reference sequence). CDR3 protein: CASRPPLTTQYF. CDR3 bases: TGTGCCAGCAGGCCTCCCTTGACTACCCAGTACTTC.

This clonotype was detected a few times. The V gene is TRBV5-1, the J gene TRBJ1-1; tentative D call: TRBD1 (5 bases). Germline V gives CDR1 SGHRS, CDR2 YFSETQ. The CDR3 is made up of 17 amino acids. Trimming pared 4 bases from V and 1 base from J, leaving 20 bases between. This chain's CDR3 is CASSPQVGAGTNTEAFF. The CDR3 nucleotides read TGCGCCAGCAGCCCCCAGGTTGGGGCAGGGACGAACACTGAAGCTTTCTTT.

This clonotype was recorded many times. The V and J genes are TRBV20-1 and TRBJ1-1; D uncertain. Germline V CDR1 and CDR2: DFQATT, SNEGSKA (reference sequence). V was pared by 3 bases and J by 11 bases, with 4 bases between. This CDR3 contains 8 residues. CDR3 coding DNA: TGCAGTGCTAGTACCGCTTTCTTT. Its translation: CSASTAFF.

This clonotype was observed a few times. This chain's CDR3 is CSAAQGNQPQHF. CDR3 sequence (DNA): TGCAGTGCCGCACAGGGGAATCAGCCCCAGCATTTT. This chain joins TRBV20-1 and TRBJ1-5, with TRBD1 matching 7 bases. The CDR3 sequence is 12 residues long. Germline values: CDR1 DFQATT, CDR2 SNEGSKA (reference sequence). V was pared by 6 bases and J by 4 bases, with 3 bases of the junction left unmatched.

The table lists this clonotype with many counts. V and J are TRBV6-6 and TRBJ1-1; 7 nucleotides match TRBD1. After removal of 6 bases from V and 3 bases from J, the junction contained 7 bases not matched to a gene. The length of the CDR3 is 14 residues. Germline-derived CDR1 and CDR2 are MNHNY and SVGAGI (reference sequence). The CDR3 is CASSDRERYTEAFF. The CDR3 region has the DNA TGTGCCAGCAGCGACAGGGAGAGGTACACTGAAGCTTTCTTT.

This clonotype was seen at least ten times. The chain couples TRBV6-2 or TRBV6-3 to TRBJ2-5, with D possibly being TRBD2 (6 bases). The CDR3 loop spans 15 amino acids. The V end lost 2 bases, the J end lost 3 bases, and 13 bases lay between the germline ends. Germline assignment: CDR1 MNHEY and CDR2 SVGEGT. The CDR3 sequence: CASSYLGKREETQYF. The CDR3 DNA sequence: TGTGCCAGCAGTTACCTAGGGAAGCGGGAAGAGACCCAGTACTTC.